These 8 T cell receptor beta chains were all obtained from the same sample, sequenced in a study of cytomegalovirus exposure and HLA in healthy donors. Primers included in the PCR were 60 Vbeta and 13 Jbeta primers. Method: immunoSEQ multiplex PCR; TCRdb's copy keeps in-frame clones and lacks some. The sample lists 150,000 or so clones; roughly 74% were seen once. The sample was PBMCs. The receptor source for this set is a male donor in good health and CMV-seronegative.

J is TRBJ1-1 and V is TRBV27; D call uncertain. Per germline, CDR1 MNHEY and CDR2 SMNVEV (reference sequence). V was clipped by 6 bases and J by 0 bases, with 5 bases between them. CDR3 length: 12 residues. In DNA, the CDR3 is TGTGCCAGCAGATCCATGAACACTGAAGCTTTCTTT. Protein sequence: CASRSMNTEAFF.

The gene calls are TRBV19 and TRBJ1-2, with 7 nucleotides matching TRBD1. The CDR3 length is 17 residues. V gave up 7 bases and J gave up 6 bases; unmatched junction bases: 20. Germline V gene data show CDR1 as LNHDA and CDR2 as SQIVND (reference sequence). CDR3 in DNA: TGTGCCAGTACTCCACGGCCAGGGGGATTTGTAAAGGATGGCTACACCTTC. It encodes CASTPRPGGFVKDGYTF.

The V gene is TRBV6-5, the J gene TRBJ2-7; TRBD2 is a possible D gene (5 bases). CDR3 length: 13 amino acids. Germline V CDR1 and CDR2: MNHEY, SVGAGI. The ends were cut back, 8 bases at V and 3 bases at J, with 14 bases in the middle. The CDR3 coding sequence is TGTGCCAGCCGGACTCCCCCAGACTACGAGCAGTACTTC. The encoded protein is CASRTPPDYEQYF.

CDR3 loop: CSARGDDGYTF. CDR3 sequence (DNA): TGCAGCGCCCGAGGCGACGATGGCTACACCTTC. The gene calls are TRBV29-1 and TRBJ1-2, with D hard to call. Trimming shortened V by 7 bases and J by 6 bases, and 12 bases separated the two germline ends. CDR1 is SQVTM and CDR2 is ANQGSEA in the germline V gene. CDR3 length equals 11 residues.

The rearrangement uses TRBV2 and TRBJ2-3, with TRBD2 identical over 9 bases. With V trimmed by 3 bases and J by 6 bases, 10 bases remained unmatched. The CDR3 has 16 residues. CDR1 SNHLY and CDR2 FYNNEI come from the germline V gene. CDR3 DNA: TGTGCCAGCAGTGAGGTTAAAGCGGGAGGAGGGGATACGCAGTATTTT. Translation gives CASSEVKAGGGDTQYF.

The chain uses TRBV4-1 and TRBJ1-2; 8 bases are a match to TRBD1. Germline assignment: CDR1 MGHRA and CDR2 YSYEKL. The CDR3 contains 16 residues. The V gene end was trimmed by 2 bases and the J gene end by 4 bases; junction bases not matched to a gene: 9. The CDR3: CASSQPRDRTSYGYTF. CDR3 nucleotides: TGCGCCAGCAGCCAACCCCGGGACAGGACTTCCTATGGCTACACCTTC.

The chain has TRBV11-2 and TRBJ2-5; TRBD2 is a possible D gene (6 bases). Germline CDR1 is SGHAT and CDR2 is FQNNGV. The ends were cut back, 5 bases at V and 2 bases at J, with 18 bases in the middle. The CDR3 spans 16 residues. The CDR3 loop is CASSTATSGKQETQYF. CDR3 DNA: TGTGCCAGCAGCACCGCGACTAGTGGAAAACAAGAGACCCAGTACTTC.

This clone was recorded a few times. V gene TRBV7-9 combines with J gene TRBJ1-3; a weak D match, TRBD1 (5 bases). CDR1 and CDR2 (germline): SEHNR, FQNEAQ (reference sequence). The CDR3 length is 17 residues. Deletions cut 6 bases from V and 0 bases from J, with 18 bases between. The CDR3 sequence: CASSRGLAWSSGNTIYF. CDR3 in DNA: TGTGCCAGCAGTCGGGGACTCGCCTGGAGCTCTGGAAACACCATATATTTT. Full variable domain (rest looked up from reference TRBV7-9 and TRBJ1-3): DTGVSQNPRHKITKRGQNVTFRCDPISEHNRLYWYRQTLGQGPEFLTYFQNEAQLEKSRLLSDRFSAERPKGSFSTLEIQRTEQGDSAMYLCASSRGLAWSSGNTIYFGEGSWLTVV.